The source of this T cell receptor beta chain is a study of blood T cell repertoires in COVID-19. This CDR3 region has 15 residues. Looked up from germline, CDR1 is KGHSH and CDR2 is LQKENI. The V end was cut by 6 bases, the J end by 9 bases, with 18 bases between. In the original analysis: Estimation of nucleated cell counts was performed using reference gene primer amplification. Libraries were prepared by immunoSEQ multiplex PCR; TCRdb keeps only in-frame clonotypes and omits some of them. V, J and clone size are taken as reported in that table, and D and trimming were inferred from the DNA itself. Of tens of thousands of clones in the sample, 70% to 90% were seen once.

Sequencing was carried out using peripheral blood. V gene TRBV18 combines with J gene TRBJ1-6; possibly TRBD1 for D (6 bases). The sequence came from a human donor in a cohort sampled during active COVID-19. The CDR3 nucleotides are TGTGCCAGCTCTTCCAACCAAGACAGGAGTTCACCCCTCCACTTT. This gives the protein CASSSNQDRSSPLHF.